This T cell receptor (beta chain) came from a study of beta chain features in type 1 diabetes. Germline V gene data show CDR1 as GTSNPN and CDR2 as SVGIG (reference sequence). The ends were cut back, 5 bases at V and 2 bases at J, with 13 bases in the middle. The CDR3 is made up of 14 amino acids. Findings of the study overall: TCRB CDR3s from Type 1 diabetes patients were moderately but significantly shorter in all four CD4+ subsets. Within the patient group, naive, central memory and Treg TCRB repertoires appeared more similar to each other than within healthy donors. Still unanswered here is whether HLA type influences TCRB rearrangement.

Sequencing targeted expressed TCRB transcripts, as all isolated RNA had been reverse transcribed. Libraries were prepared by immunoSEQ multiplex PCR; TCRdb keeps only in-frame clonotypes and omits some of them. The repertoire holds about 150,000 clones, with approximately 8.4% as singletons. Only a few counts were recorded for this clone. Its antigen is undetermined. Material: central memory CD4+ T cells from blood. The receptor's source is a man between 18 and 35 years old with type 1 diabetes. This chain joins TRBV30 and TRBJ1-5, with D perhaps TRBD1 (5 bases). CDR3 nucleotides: TGTGCCTGGGGAAACCGGGGGGGCAATCAGCCCCAGCATTTT. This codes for CAWGNRGGNQPQHF.